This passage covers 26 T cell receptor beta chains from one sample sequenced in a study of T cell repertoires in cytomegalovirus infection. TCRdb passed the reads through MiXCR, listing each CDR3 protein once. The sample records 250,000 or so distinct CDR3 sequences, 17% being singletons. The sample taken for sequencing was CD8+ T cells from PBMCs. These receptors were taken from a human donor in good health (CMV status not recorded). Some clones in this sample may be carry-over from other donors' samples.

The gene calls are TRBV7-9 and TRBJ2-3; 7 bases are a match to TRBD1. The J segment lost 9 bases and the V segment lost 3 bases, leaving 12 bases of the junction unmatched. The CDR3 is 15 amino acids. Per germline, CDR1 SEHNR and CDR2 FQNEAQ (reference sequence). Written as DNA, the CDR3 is TGTGCCAGCAGCTTCATGTCCTCTAAGGACAGGACGCAGTATTTT. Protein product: CASSFMSSKDRTQYF.

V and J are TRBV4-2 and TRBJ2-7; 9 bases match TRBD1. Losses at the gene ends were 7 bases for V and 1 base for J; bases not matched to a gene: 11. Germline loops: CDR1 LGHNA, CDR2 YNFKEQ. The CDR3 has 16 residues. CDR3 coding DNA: TGTGCCAGCAAAGCTAGCTCCGGGACAGGGTCCTACGAGCAGTACTTC. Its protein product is CASKASSGTGSYEQYF.

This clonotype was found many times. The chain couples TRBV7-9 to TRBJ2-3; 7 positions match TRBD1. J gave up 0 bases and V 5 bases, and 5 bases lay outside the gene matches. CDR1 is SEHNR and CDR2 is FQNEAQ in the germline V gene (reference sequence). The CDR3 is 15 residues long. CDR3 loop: CASSRDSTSTDTQYF. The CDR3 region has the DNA TGTGCCAGCAGCCGGGACAGCACCAGCACAGATACGCAGTATTTT.

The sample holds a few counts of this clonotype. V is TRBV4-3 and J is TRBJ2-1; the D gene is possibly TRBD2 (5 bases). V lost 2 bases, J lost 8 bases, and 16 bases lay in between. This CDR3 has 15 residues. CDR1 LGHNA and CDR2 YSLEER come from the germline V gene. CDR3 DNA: TGCGCCAGCAGCCAAACACTAGGGCCCTTAGATGAGCAGTTCTTC. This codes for CASSQTLGPLDEQFF.

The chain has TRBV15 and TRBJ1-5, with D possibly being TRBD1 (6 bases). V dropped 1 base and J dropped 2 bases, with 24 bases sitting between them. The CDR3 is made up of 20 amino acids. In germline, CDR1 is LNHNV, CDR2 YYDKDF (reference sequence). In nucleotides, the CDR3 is TGTGCCACCAGCAGAGGAACAGGCCAGGGGTCACTCACTGGCAATCAGCCCCAGCATTTT. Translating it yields CATSRGTGQGSLTGNQPQHF. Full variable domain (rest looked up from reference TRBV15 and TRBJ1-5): DAMVIQNPRYQVTQFGKPVTLSCSQTLNHNVMYWYQQKSSQAPKLLFHYYDKDFNNEADTPDNFQSRRPNTSFCFLDIRSPGLGDTAMYLCATSRGTGQGSLTGNQPQHFGDGTRLSIL.

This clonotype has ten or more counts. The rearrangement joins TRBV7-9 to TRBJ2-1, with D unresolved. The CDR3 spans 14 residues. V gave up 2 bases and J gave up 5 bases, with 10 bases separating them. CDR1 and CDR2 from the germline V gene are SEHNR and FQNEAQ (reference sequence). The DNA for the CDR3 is TGTGCCAGCAGCTTATTTGCCAGCCACAATGAGCAGTTCTTC. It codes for CASSLFASHNEQFF. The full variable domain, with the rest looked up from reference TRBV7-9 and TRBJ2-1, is DTGVSQNPRHKITKRGQNVTFRCDPISEHNRLYWYRQTLGQGPEFLTYFQNEAQLEKSRLLSDRFSAERPKGSFSTLEIQRTEQGDSAMYLCASSLFASHNEQFFGPGTRLTVL.

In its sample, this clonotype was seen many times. The CDR3 loop is CASSYSAGSHEQYF. The CDR3 nucleotides read TGTGCCAGCAGTTACTCGGCAGGTTCCCACGAGCAGTACTTC. The chain uses TRBV6-5 and TRBJ2-7, with D unresolved. This CDR3 contains 14 residues. The V end was cut by 0 bases, the J end by 5 bases, with 11 bases between. Germline loops: CDR1 MNHEY, CDR2 SVGAGI.

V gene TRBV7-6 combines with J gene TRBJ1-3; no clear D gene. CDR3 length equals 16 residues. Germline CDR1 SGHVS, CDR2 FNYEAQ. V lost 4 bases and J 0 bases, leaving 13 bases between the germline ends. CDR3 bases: TGTGCCAGCAGCTCGGCAGGCCGCAGCTCTGGAAACACCATATATTTT. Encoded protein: CASSSAGRSSGNTIYF. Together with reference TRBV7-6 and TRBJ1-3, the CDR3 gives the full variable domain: GAGVSQSPRYKVTKRGQDVALRCDPISGHVSLYWYRQALGQGPEFLTYFNYEAQQDKSGLPNDRFSAERPEGSISTLTIQRTEQRDSAMYRCASSSAGRSSGNTIYFGEGSWLTVV.

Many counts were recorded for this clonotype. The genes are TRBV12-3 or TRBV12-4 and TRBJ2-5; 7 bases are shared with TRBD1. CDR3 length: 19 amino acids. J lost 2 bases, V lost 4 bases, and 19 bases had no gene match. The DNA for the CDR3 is TGTGCCAGCAGTTGGCGGCCGGAGACGAGACAGGGAAAACAAGAGACCCAGTACTTC. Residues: CASSWRPETRQGKQETQYF.

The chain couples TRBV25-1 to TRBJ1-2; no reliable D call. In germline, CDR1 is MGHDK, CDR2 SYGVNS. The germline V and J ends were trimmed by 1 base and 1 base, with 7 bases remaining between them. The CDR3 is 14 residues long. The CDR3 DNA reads TGTGCCAGCAGTGAATTTTGGGATAACTATGGCTACACCTTC. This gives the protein CASSEFWDNYGYTF.

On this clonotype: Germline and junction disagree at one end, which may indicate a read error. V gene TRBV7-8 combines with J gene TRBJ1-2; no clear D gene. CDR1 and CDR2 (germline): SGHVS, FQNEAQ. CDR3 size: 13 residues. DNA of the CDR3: TGTGTCAGCAGCTTAGACCTGTTCAAGGGCTACACCTTC. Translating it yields CVSSLDLFKGYTF.

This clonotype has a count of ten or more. CDR3 DNA sequence: TGTGCCAGCAGTTCCCTAGGCATAGGTGAGCAGTTCTTC. The encoded protein is CASSSLGIGEQFF. The rearrangement links TRBV27 to TRBJ2-1; D is undetermined. V was pared by 4 bases and J by 9 bases, with 13 bases between. CDR1 is MNHEY and CDR2 is SMNVEV in the germline V gene (reference sequence). CDR3 length equals 13 residues.

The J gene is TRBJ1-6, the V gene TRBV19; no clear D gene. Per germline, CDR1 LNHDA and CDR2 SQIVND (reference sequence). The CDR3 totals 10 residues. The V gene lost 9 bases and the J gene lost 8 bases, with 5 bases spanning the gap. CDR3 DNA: TGTGCCAGGCCGCATTCACCCCTCCACTTT. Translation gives CARPHSPLHF.

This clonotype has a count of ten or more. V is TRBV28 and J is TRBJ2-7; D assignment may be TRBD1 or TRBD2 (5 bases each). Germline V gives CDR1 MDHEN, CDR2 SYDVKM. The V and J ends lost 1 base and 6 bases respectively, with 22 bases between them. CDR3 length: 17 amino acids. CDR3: CASSLLSMGDSGLEQYF. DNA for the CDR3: TGTGCCAGCAGTTTATTGTCGATGGGGGATTCAGGGCTCGAGCAGTACTTC.

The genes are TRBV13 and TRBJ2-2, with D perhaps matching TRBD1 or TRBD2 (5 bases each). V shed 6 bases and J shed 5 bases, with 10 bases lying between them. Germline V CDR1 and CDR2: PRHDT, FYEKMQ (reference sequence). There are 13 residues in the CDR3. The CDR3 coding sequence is TGTGCCAGCAGACATGAGGGGACCGGGGAGCTGTTTTTT. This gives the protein CASRHEGTGELFF.

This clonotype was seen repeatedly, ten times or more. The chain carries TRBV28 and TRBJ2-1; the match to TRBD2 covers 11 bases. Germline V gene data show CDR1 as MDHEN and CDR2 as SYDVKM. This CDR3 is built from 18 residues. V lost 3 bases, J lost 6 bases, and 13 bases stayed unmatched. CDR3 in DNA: TGTGCCAGCAGTTTTTGGCCCTTCACTAGCGGGGGAAGCAATGAGCAGTTCTTC. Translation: CASSFWPFTSGGSNEQFF. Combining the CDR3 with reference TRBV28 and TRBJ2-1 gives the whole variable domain DVKVTQSSRYLVKRTGEKVFLECVQDMDHENMFWYRQDPGLGLRLIYFSYDVKMKEKGDIPEGYSVSREKKERFSLILESASTNQTSMYLCASSFWPFTSGGSNEQFFGPGTRLTVL.

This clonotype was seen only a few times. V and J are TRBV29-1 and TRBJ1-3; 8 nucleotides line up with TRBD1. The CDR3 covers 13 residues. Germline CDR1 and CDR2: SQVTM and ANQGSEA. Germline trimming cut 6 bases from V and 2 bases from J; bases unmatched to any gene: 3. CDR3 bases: TGCAGCGTCCAGGGGGCTGCTGGAAACACCATATATTTT. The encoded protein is CSVQGAAGNTIYF.

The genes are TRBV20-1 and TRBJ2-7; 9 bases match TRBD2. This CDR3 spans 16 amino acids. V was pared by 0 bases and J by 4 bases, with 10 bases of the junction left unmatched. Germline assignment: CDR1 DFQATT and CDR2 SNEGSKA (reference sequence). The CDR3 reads CSARDRERGAGYEQYF. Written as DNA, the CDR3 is TGCAGTGCTAGAGATCGGGAGCGGGGGGCGGGATACGAGCAGTACTTC.

CDR3 loop: CASSLEQEIQTQYF. DNA for the CDR3: TGTGCCAGCAGCTTAGAACAGGAGATACAGACCCAGTACTTC. The chain recombines TRBV13 with TRBJ2-5; D is perhaps TRBD1 (5 bases). Germline V gene data show CDR1 as PRHDT and CDR2 as FYEKMQ (reference sequence). The V end lost 1 base, the J end lost 6 bases, and 12 bases lay between the germline ends. The CDR3 contains 14 residues.

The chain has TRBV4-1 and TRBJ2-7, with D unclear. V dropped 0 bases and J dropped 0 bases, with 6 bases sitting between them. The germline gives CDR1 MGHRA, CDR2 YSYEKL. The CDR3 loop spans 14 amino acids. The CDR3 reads CASSQEAVSYEQYF. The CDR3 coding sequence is TGCGCCAGCAGCCAAGAGGCAGTCTCCTACGAGCAGTACTTC.

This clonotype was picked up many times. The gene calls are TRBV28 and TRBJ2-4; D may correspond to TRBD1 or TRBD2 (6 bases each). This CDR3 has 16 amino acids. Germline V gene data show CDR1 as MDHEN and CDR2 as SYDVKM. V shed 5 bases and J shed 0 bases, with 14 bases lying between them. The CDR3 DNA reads TGTGCCAGCAGTCTCGGGACGGGGGCAGCCAAAAACATTCAGTACTTC. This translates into CASSLGTGAAKNIQYF.

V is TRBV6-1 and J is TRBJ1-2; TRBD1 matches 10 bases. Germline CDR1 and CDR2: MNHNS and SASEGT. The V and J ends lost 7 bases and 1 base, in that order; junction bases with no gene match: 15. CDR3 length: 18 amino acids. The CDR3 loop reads CASTPRLGQGPDNYGYTF. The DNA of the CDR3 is TGTGCCAGCACCCCACGTTTGGGACAGGGGCCTGATAACTATGGCTACACCTTC.

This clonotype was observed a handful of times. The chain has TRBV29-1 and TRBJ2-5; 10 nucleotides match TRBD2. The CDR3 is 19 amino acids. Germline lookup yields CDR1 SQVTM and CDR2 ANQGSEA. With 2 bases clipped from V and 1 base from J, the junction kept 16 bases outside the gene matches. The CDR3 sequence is CSVEKHPSIAGGPQETQYF. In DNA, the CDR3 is TGCAGCGTTGAAAAGCATCCCTCAATAGCGGGGGGCCCCCAAGAGACCCAGTACTTC.

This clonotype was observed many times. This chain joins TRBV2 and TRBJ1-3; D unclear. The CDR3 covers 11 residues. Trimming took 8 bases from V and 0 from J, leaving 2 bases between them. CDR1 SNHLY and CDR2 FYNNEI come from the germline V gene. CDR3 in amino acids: CASPSGNTIYF. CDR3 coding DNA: TGTGCCAGCCCCTCTGGAAACACCATATATTTT.

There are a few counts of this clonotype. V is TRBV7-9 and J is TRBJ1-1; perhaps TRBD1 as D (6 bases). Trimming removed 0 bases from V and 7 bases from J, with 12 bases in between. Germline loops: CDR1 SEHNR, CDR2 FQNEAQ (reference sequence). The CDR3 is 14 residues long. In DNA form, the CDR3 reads TGTGCCAGCAGCTTAGCCTGGGGGGCCGATGAAGCTTTCTTT. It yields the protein CASSLAWGADEAFF.

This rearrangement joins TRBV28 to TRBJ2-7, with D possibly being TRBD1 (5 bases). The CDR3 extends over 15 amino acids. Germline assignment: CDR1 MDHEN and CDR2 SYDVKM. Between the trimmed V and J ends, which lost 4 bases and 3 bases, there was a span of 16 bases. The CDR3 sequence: CASSSIQGIVYEQYF. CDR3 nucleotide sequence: TGTGCCAGCAGTTCAATTCAGGGTATCGTCTACGAGCAGTACTTC. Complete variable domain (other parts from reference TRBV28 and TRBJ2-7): DVKVTQSSRYLVKRTGEKVFLECVQDMDHENMFWYRQDPGLGLRLIYFSYDVKMKEKGDIPEGYSVSREKKERFSLILESASTNQTSMYLCASSSIQGIVYEQYFGPGTRLTVT.